These 12 T cell receptor beta chains were all obtained from the same sample, sequenced in a study of blood T cell repertoires in COVID-19. Method: immunoSEQ multiplex PCR; TCRdb's copy keeps in-frame clones and lacks some. The data contain tens of thousands of clones, around 90% of them singletons. The sample taken for sequencing was peripheral blood. These receptors originate from a woman between 50 and 59 years old in a cohort sampled during active COVID-19.

The chain combines TRBV27 with TRBJ1-1; 8 nucleotides align to TRBD1. Germline lookup yields CDR1 MNHEY and CDR2 SMNVEV (reference sequence). This CDR3 is 13 amino acids long. J lost 9 bases, V lost 3 bases, and 6 bases had no gene match. The CDR3 sequence is CASSFLDRGKAFF. In DNA, the CDR3 is TGTGCCAGCAGTTTCCTAGACAGGGGTAAAGCTTTCTTT.

The V gene is TRBV7-9, the J gene TRBJ1-1; 8 nucleotides match TRBD1. There are 13 residues in the CDR3. The V segment lost 8 bases and the J segment 0 bases; nucleotides outside the gene matches: 2. Germline-derived CDR1 and CDR2 are SEHNR and FQNEAQ (reference sequence). The CDR3 DNA follows: TGTGCCAGCGGGGGACAGGTGAACACTGAAGCTTTCTTT. It is translated as CASGGQVNTEAFF.

The chain is built from TRBV11-2 and TRBJ1-4, with D hard to call. CDR1 SGHAT and CDR2 FQNNGV come from the germline V gene. V was clipped by 0 bases and J by 7 bases, with 12 bases between them. The CDR3 spans 15 residues. CDR3 sequence: CASSLDPREGEKLFF. The CDR3 DNA reads as TGTGCCAGCAGCTTAGATCCACGGGAGGGTGAAAAACTGTTTTTT.

The DNA of the CDR3 is TGTGCCAGCAGCCGGGACAGGGCTGGAAACACCATATATTTT. As protein: CASSRDRAGNTIYF. The genes are TRBV11-2 and TRBJ1-3, with 9 bases fitting TRBD1. In germline, CDR1 is SGHAT, CDR2 FQNNGV. The CDR3 totals 14 residues. With 5 bases clipped from V and 2 bases from J, the junction kept 1 base outside the gene matches.

V gene TRBV12-3 or TRBV12-4 combines with J gene TRBJ1-6; D not resolved. Trimming stripped 5 bases from V and 3 bases from J, with 5 bases between. The CDR3 extends over 13 amino acids. Here the CDR3 DNA reads TGTGCCAGCAGTGCGGACTATAATTCACCCCTCCACTTT. Its translation: CASSADYNSPLHF.

The genes are TRBV28 and TRBJ1-6, with TRBD1 matching 11 bases. J was trimmed by 3 bases and V by 2 bases; bases with no gene match: 9. CDR1 is MDHEN and CDR2 is SYDVKM in the germline V gene. The CDR3 consists of 19 residues. CDR3: CASSLRSGQGAFYNSPLHF. The CDR3 nucleotides are TGTGCCAGCAGTTTAAGGAGTGGACAGGGGGCCTTCTATAATTCACCCCTCCACTTT.

The genes are TRBV6-1 and TRBJ2-3; TRBD2 matches 7 bases. The CDR3 covers 14 residues. Germline V CDR1 and CDR2: MNHNS, SASEGT. V lost 1 base and J lost 4; bases outside the gene matches: 2. In DNA form, the CDR3 reads TGTGCCAGCAGTGAAGGGGGGGGAGCAGATACGCAGTATTTT. It encodes CASSEGGGADTQYF.

The rearrangement joins TRBV11-1 to TRBJ1-1, with D unresolved. Germline V gene lookup returns CDR1 SGHAT and CDR2 FQDESV (reference sequence). CDR3 length equals 16 residues. The V gene lost 3 bases and the J gene lost 2 bases, with 16 bases spanning the gap. CDR3 sequence: CASSFSNRLGNTEAFF. The CDR3 DNA is TGTGCCAGCAGCTTTAGTAACCGCTTGGGCAACACTGAAGCTTTCTTT.

V usage is TRBV5-8 and J usage is TRBJ2-1, with a possible D match to TRBD2 (6 bases). This CDR3 contains 14 residues. The V end was cut by 5 bases, the J end by 5 bases, with 14 bases between. Looked up from germline, CDR1 is SGHTS and CDR2 is YDEGEE. The CDR3 reads CASRAMDYDNEQFF. CDR3 sequence (DNA): TGTGCCAGCAGAGCCATGGACTATGACAATGAGCAGTTCTTC.

The rearrangement uses TRBV10-1 and TRBJ2-1, with a possible D match to TRBD1 (5 bases). Per the germline V gene, CDR1 is WNHNN and CDR2 is SYGVQD (reference sequence). V was cut by 8 bases and J by 9 bases, with 17 bases left in between. The CDR3 length is 13 residues. The DNA for the CDR3 is TGCGCCAGCGCCGACAGTCCGAGCAGTGAGCAGTTCTTC. As protein: CASADSPSSEQFF.

A note on this clone: A junction boundary mismatches the germline segment, possibly from a read error. The V call is TRBV28, the J call TRBJ1-2; TRBD1 might be the D (6 bases). The germline CDR1 and CDR2 sequences are MDHEN and SYDVKM. The CDR3 extends over 13 amino acids. CDR3 residues: CASRLFATGDYTF. CDR3 DNA sequence: TGTGCCAGCAGGTTATTCGCGACAGGAGACTACACCTTC.

V and J are TRBV11-3 and TRBJ1-1, with D maybe TRBD1 (5 bases). The CDR3 is 12 amino acids. Germline CDR1 and CDR2: SGHNT and YENEEA. V was cut by 6 bases and J by 10 bases, with 15 bases left in between. In DNA form, the CDR3 reads TGTGCCAGCAGTTCGGTGGGGCGCGGAGCTTTCTTT. It specifies CASSSVGRGAFF.